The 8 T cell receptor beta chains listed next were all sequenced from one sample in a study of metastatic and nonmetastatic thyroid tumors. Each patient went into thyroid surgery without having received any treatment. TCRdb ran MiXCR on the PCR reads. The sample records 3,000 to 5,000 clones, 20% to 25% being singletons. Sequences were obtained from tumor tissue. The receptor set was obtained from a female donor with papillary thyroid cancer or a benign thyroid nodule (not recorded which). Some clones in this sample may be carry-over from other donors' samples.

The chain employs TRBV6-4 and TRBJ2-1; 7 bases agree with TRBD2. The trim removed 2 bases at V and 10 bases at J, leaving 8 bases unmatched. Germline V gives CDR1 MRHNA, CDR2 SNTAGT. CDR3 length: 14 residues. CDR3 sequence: CASSDTAGRGEQFF. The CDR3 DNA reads TGTGCCAGCAGTGACACGGCAGGGAGGGGAGAGCAGTTCTTC.

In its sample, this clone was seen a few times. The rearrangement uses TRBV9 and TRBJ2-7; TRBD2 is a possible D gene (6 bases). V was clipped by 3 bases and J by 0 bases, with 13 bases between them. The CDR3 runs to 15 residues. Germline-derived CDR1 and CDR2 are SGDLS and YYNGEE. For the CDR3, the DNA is TGTGCCAGCAGCGGGGGGGTGGTGAGCTCCTACGAGCAGTACTTC. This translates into CASSGGVVSSYEQYF.

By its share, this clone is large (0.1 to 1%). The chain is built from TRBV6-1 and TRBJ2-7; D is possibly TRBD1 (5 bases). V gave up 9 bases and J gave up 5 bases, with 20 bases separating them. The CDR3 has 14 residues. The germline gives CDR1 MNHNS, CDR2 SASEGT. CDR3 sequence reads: CASSTTGHRDEQYF. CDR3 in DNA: TGTGCCAGTTCAACGACCGGACACCGAGACGAGCAGTACTTC.

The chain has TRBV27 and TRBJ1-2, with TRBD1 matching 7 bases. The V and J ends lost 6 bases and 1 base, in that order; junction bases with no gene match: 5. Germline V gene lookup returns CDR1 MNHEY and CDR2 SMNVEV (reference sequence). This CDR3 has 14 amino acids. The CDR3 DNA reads TGTGCCAGCAGAAGGACAGGCATTAACTATGGCTACACCTTC. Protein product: CASRRTGINYGYTF.

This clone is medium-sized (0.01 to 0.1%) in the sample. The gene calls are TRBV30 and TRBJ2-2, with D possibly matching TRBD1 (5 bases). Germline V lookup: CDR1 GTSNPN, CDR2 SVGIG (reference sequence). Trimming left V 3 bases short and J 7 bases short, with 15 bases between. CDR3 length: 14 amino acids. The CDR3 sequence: CAWRPTRVGGELFF. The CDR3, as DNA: TGTGCCTGGAGACCGACCAGGGTCGGCGGGGAGCTGTTTTTT. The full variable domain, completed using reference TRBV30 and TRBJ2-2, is SQTIHQWPATLVQPVGSPLSLECTVEGTSNPNLYWYRQAAGRGLQLLFYSVGIGQISSEVPQNLSASRPQDRQFILSSKKLLLSDSGFYLCAWRPTRVGGELFFGEGSRLTVL.

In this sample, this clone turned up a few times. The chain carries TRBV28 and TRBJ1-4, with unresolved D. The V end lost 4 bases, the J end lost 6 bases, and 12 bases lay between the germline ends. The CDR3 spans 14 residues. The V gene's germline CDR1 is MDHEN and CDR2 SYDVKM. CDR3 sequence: CASSSAVSDEKLFF. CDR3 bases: TGTGCCAGCAGTTCCGCAGTGTCGGATGAAAAACTGTTTTTT.

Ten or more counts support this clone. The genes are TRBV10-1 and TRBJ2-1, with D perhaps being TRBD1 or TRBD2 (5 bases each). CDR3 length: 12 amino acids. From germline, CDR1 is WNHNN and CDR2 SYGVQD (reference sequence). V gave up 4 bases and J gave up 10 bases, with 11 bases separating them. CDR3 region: CASSAGTQEQFF. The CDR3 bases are TGCGCCAGCAGTGCGGGGACGCAGGAGCAGTTCTTC.

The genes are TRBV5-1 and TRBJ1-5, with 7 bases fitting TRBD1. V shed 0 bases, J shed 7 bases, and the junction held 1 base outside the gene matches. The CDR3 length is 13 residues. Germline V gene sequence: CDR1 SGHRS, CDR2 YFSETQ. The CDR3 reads CASSLGQGQPQHF. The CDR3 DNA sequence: TGCGCCAGCAGCTTGGGACAGGGCCAGCCCCAGCATTTT. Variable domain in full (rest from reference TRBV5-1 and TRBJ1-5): KAGVTQTPRYLIKTRGQQVTLSCSPISGHRSVSWYQQTPGQGLQFLFEYFSETQRNKGNFPGRFSGRQFSNSRSEMNVSTLELGDSALYLCASSLGQGQPQHFGDGTRLSIL.